These 14 T cell receptor beta chains came from one sample sequenced in a study of blood T cells in healthy people across ages. Primed by a sample-barcoded 5' primer and a J-beta primer mix, a second PCR proceeded for about 7 to 12 cycles. TCRdb re-derived calls from the 5' RACE reads in MiXCR, one entry per CDR3 protein. Among 1.5 million to 2 million distinct CDR3 sequences, 25% to 30% were seen once, and the ten largest hold more than 6%. The specimen was blood. Receptors were obtained from a woman in her twenties or thirties in good health.

This clonotype was counted a few times. The chain combines TRBV5-1 with TRBJ2-7, with D maybe TRBD2 (5 bases). There are 14 residues in the CDR3. The germline V and J ends were trimmed by 1 base and 8 bases, with 16 bases remaining between them. Germline assignment: CDR1 SGHRS and CDR2 YFSETQ. Here the CDR3 DNA reads TGCGCCAGCAGCTTGCCGGGCTTAAGCGGCCAGCAGTACTTC. Translation gives CASSLPGLSGQQYF.

Ten or more counts support this clonotype. J is TRBJ1-2 and V is TRBV6-6, with a weak D call TRBD1 (5 bases). The V gene lost 5 bases and the J gene lost 8 bases, with 12 bases spanning the gap. The germline V gene encodes CDR1 MNHNY and CDR2 SVGAGI (reference sequence). The CDR3 is 12 residues long. CDR3 protein: CASSTGQRGYTF. In DNA form, the CDR3 reads TGTGCCAGCAGTACGGGGCAGAGGGGCTACACCTTC.

This chain connects TRBV7-8 to TRBJ2-7, with TRBD2 identical over 9 bases. This CDR3 spans 17 amino acids. V shed 1 base, J shed 7 bases, and the junction held 14 bases outside the gene matches. Germline lookup yields CDR1 SGHVS and CDR2 FQNEAQ. CDR3 region: CASSLGTAGGRFFEQYF. CDR3 coding DNA: TGTGCCAGCAGCTTAGGAACGGCGGGAGGGAGATTCTTTGAGCAGTACTTC.

This clonotype was observed a few times. V usage is TRBV14 and J usage is TRBJ1-1; D not resolved. The V end lost 0 bases, the J end lost 5 bases, and 10 bases lay between the germline ends. This CDR3 has 14 residues. The V gene's germline CDR1 is SGHDN and CDR2 FVKESK. DNA for the CDR3: TGTGCCAGCAGCCAAGATCCGGGCTGGACTGAAGCTTTCTTT. The encoded protein is CASSQDPGWTEAFF.

On this clonotype: A junction end diverges from the germline sequence, so it may reflect a read error. The rearrangement joins TRBV5-1 to TRBJ2-1, with D tentatively TRBD1 or TRBD2 (6 bases each). Germline CDR1 is SGHRS and CDR2 is YFSETQ. This CDR3 spans 14 amino acids. The CDR3 region is CTSRSGATYNEQFF. Written as DNA, the CDR3 is TGCACCAGCAGATCGGGGGCTACCTACAATGAGCAGTTCTTC.

The chain carries TRBV20-1 and TRBJ2-4; TRBD2 agrees at 8 bases. V shed 3 bases, J shed 13 bases, and the junction held 20 bases outside the gene matches. In germline, CDR1 is DFQATT, CDR2 SNEGSKA (reference sequence). The CDR3 covers 16 residues. The CDR3 nucleotides read TGCAGTGCTAGGCGGGGGGCCCTACAAATATACAATGAGCAGTACTTC. The encoded protein is CSARRGALQIYNEQYF.

The rearrangement joins TRBV2 to TRBJ2-5, with 8 bases identical to TRBD2. The CDR3 loop spans 16 amino acids. Germline V gives CDR1 SNHLY, CDR2 FYNNEI. Trimming cost V 0 bases and J 13 bases; bases outside gene matches: 16. CDR3 DNA sequence: TGTGCCAGCAGTGAAGCGCTTCACGGGACTAGTCTCGCTCGGTACTTC. Translating it yields CASSEALHGTSLARYF.

The CDR3 loop reads CASSLRLAVTYNEQFF. Written as DNA, the CDR3 is TGTGCCAGCAGCTTGCGGCTAGCGGTTACCTACAATGAGCAGTTCTTC. The chain is built from TRBV5-5 and TRBJ2-1; 7 bases line up with TRBD2. The CDR3 contains 16 residues. Unmatched junction bases numbered 6, after V lost 1 base and J lost 2 bases. Germline values: CDR1 SGHKS, CDR2 YYEKEE (reference sequence).

This clonotype has just a few counts. The gene calls are TRBV6-6 and TRBJ2-1; D possibly corresponds to TRBD2 (6 bases). There are 14 residues in the CDR3. V was clipped by 7 bases and J by 10 bases, with 20 bases between them. Germline V gene sequence: CDR1 MNHNY, CDR2 SVGAGI (reference sequence). The CDR3 DNA reads TGTGCCAGCATAGGTAGCGGTGGGGTAAAAGAGCAGTTCTTC. This encodes CASIGSGGVKEQFF.

The table lists this clonotype with a few counts. The chain carries TRBV5-1 and TRBJ2-7, with D possibly being TRBD2 (5 bases). CDR1 is SGHRS, CDR2 YFSETQ, per germline. V was clipped by 5 bases and J by 0 bases, with 21 bases between them. The length of the CDR3 is 17 residues. CDR3 sequence reads: CASSLPGESQSSYEQYF. CDR3 DNA: TGCGCCAGCAGTTTACCCGGGGAAAGCCAGAGCTCCTACGAGCAGTACTTC.

The genes are TRBV20-1 and TRBJ2-1, with D uncertain. The CDR3 is made up of 12 amino acids. Germline V gene lookup returns CDR1 DFQATT and CDR2 SNEGSKA (reference sequence). Trimming shortened V by 3 bases and J by 13 bases, and 16 bases separated the two germline ends. CDR3 residues: CSASAYLKTQFF. Here the CDR3 DNA reads TGCAGTGCTAGCGCATATCTTAAGACCCAGTTCTTC.

This sequence joins TRBV5-1 and TRBJ1-1; D might be TRBD1 (5 bases). Germline loops: CDR1 SGHRS, CDR2 YFSETQ. The CDR3 sequence is 16 residues long. V lost 4 bases and J lost 3, with 19 bases in between. CDR3 sequence reads: CASSPGRADIYTEAFF. The CDR3 region has the DNA TGCGCCAGCAGCCCGGGTAGGGCGGACATCTACACTGAAGCTTTCTTT.

About this clonotype: One base away lies a much larger clone, so this may be a sequencing read error. This chain connects TRBV5-1 to TRBJ2-4; TRBD1 or TRBD2 may be the D gene (5 bases each). Trimming left V 4 bases short and J 9 bases short, with 14 bases between. The CDR3 contains 13 residues. Germline V gives CDR1 SGHRS, CDR2 YFSETQ. The CDR3 DNA reads as TGCGCCAGCAGCCATTTGGGGGAAACCATTCAGTACTTC. Translated, it gives CASSHLGETIQYF.

The rearrangement uses TRBV29-1 and TRBJ2-4; D call uncertain. The CDR3 has 12 residues. In germline, CDR1 is SQVTM, CDR2 ANQGSEA. V shed 7 bases and J shed 4 bases, with 11 bases lying between them. The CDR3 DNA reads as TGCAGCGCCGGTCCCCAGAAAAACATTCAGTACTTC. The encoded protein is CSAGPQKNIQYF.